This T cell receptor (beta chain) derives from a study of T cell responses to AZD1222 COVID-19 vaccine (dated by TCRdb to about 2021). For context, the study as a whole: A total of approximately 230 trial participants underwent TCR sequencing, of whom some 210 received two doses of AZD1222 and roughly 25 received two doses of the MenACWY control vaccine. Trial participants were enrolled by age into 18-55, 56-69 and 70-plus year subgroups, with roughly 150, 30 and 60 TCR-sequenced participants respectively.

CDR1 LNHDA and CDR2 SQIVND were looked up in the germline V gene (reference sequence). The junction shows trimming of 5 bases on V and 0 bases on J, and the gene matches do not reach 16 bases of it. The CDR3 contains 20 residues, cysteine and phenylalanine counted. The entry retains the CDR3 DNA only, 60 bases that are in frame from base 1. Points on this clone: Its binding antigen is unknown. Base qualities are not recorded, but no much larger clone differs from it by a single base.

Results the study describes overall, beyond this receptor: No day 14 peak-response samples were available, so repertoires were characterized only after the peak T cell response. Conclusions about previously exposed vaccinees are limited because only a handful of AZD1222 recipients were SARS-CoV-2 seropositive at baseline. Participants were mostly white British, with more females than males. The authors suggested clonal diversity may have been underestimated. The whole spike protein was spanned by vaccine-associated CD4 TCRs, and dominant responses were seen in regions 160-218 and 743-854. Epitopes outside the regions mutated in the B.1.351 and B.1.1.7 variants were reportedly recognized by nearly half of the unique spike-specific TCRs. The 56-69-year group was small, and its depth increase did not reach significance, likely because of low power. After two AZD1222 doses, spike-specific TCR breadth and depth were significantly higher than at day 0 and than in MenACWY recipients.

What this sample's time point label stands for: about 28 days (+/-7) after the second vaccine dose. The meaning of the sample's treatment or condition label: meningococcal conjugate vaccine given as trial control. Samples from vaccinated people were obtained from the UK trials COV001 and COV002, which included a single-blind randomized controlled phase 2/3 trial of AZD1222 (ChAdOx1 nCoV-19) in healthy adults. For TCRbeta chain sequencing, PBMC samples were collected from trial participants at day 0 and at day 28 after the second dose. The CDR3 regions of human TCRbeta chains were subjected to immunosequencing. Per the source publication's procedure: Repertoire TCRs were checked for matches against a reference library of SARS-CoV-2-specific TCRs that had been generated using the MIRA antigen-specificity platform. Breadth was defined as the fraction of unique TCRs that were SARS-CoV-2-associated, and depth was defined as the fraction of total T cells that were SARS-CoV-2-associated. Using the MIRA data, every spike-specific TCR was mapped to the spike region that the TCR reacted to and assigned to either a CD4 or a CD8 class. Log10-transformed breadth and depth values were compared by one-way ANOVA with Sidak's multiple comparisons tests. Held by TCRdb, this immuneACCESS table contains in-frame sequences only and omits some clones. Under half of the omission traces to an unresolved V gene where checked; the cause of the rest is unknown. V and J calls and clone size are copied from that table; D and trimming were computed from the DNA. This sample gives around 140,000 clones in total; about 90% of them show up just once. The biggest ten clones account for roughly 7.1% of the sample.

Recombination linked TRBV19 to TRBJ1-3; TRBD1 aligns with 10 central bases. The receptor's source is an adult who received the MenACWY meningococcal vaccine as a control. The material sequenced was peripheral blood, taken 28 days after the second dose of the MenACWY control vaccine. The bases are TGTGCCAGTAGTCACCCCCCGGGACAGGGGTCGTCCGCCTCTGGAAACACCATATATTTT. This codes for CASSHPPGQGSSASGNTIYF.